This T cell receptor beta chain was observed in a study of T cell repertoires in cytomegalovirus infection. Study-wide points: Identification of carriers of CMV plus the relevant HLA was achieved through cumulative public TCR beta family frequency.

In the case of this clonotype: Its antigen remains unknown.

The germline V gene has CDR1 DFQATT and CDR2 SNEGSKA (reference sequence). V was pared by 4 bases and J by 2 bases, with 21 bases between. The CDR3 runs 16 residues. Via MiXCR, TCRdb re-called the reads, giving one row per CDR3 protein. The table lists over 300,000 distinct CDR3 sequences, over 7.5% of them singletons. Material for sequencing was PBMCs. The chain combines TRBV20-1 with TRBJ2-7; D call uncertain. This TCR derives from a human donor in good health (CMV status not recorded). Some clones in this sample may be carry-over from other donors' samples. CDR3 residues: CSAKTSPGQYTYEQYF. The DNA for the CDR3 is TGCAGTGCTAAAACTTCCCCCGGGCAGTATACCTACGAGCAGTACTTC.